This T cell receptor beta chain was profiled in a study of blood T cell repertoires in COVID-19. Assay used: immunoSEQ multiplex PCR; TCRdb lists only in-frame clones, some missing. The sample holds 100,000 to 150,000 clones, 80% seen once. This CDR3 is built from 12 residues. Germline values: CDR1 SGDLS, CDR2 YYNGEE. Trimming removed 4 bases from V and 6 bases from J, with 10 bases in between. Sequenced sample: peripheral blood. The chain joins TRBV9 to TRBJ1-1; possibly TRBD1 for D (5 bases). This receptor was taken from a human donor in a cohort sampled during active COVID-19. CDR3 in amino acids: CASSQRGAEAFF. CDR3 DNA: TGTGCCAGCAGCCAGCGGGGGGCTGAAGCTTTCTTT.